Following are 24 T cell receptor beta chains from one sample sequenced in a study of blood T cell repertoires in COVID-19. Clones were sequenced by immunoSEQ multiplex PCR, and TCRdb holds only the in-frame ones, with some missing. The sample lists about 130,000 clones, 65% to 85% seen once, with 17% in the top ten. The sequencing sample was made of peripheral blood. Receptors were obtained from a woman older than 75 with acute or convalescent COVID-19.

The CDR3 protein is CASSPGGQRLNTIYF. The DNA of the CDR3 is TGTGCCAGCAGCCCCGGCGGCCAGCGTCTAAACACCATATATTTT. The chain carries TRBV11-2 and TRBJ1-3; D unclear. The germline V gene encodes CDR1 SGHAT and CDR2 FQNNGV. V lost 5 bases and J lost 6, with 17 bases in between. CDR3 length: 15 residues.

The sample holds one count of this clone. The V gene is TRBV29-1, the J gene TRBJ2-7, with a tentative D call TRBD1 (5 bases). V dropped 4 bases and J dropped 1 base, with 11 bases sitting between them. CDR3 length equals 13 residues. Germline V CDR1 and CDR2: SQVTM, ANQGSEA. CDR3 sequence reads: CSVAVQVSYEQYF. Written as DNA, the CDR3 is TGCAGCGTTGCCGTACAGGTTTCCTACGAGCAGTACTTC.

This chain joins TRBV7-9 and TRBJ2-7; 8 bases agree with TRBD2. Germline loops: CDR1 SEHNR, CDR2 FQNEAQ (reference sequence). CDR3 length: 16 amino acids. J was trimmed by 5 bases and V by 5 bases; bases with no gene match: 14. CDR3 region: CASSPGGAGVFHEQYF. CDR3 in DNA: TGTGCCAGCAGCCCGGGGGGGGCGGGAGTATTCCACGAGCAGTACTTC.

The rearrangement uses TRBV7-6 and TRBJ1-6; the D is unclear. V lost 5 bases and J 7 bases, leaving 15 bases between the germline ends. The CDR3 consists of 15 residues. The germline V gene encodes CDR1 SGHVS and CDR2 FNYEAQ. CDR3 DNA: TGTGCCAGCAGCCCCGGGATACTGGAAAATTCACCCCTCCACTTT. Amino acids: CASSPGILENSPLHF.

The rearrangement joins TRBV6-6 to TRBJ1-1; the D is unclear. The CDR3 runs 12 residues. CDR1 MNHNY and CDR2 SVGAGI come from the germline V gene (reference sequence). Between the trimmed V and J ends, which lost 4 bases and 7 bases, there was a span of 10 bases. CDR3 nucleotide sequence: TGTGCCAGCAGTTCCTTGCGTGGTGAAGCTTTCTTT. The encoded protein is CASSSLRGEAFF.

This clone was seen once. The CDR3: CASSLDGEMQETQYF. The DNA for the CDR3 is TGTGCCAGCAGCTTAGACGGAGAGATGCAAGAGACCCAGTACTTC. This chain links TRBV11-2 with TRBJ2-5; D unclear. The length of the CDR3 is 15 residues. CDR1 and CDR2 (germline): SGHAT, FQNNGV. V was shortened by 0 bases and J by 2 bases, with 10 bases between the two germline ends.

This chain connects TRBV11-2 to TRBJ2-7; 7 nucleotides align to TRBD1. The CDR3 totals 14 residues. V lost 5 bases, J lost 0 bases, and 4 bases stayed unmatched. Germline V gene sequence: CDR1 SGHAT, CDR2 FQNNGV. CDR3 in DNA: TGTGCCAGCAGCCCCGGGACAGCCTCCTACGAGCAGTACTTC. Protein product: CASSPGTASYEQYF.

The J gene is TRBJ2-2, the V gene TRBV18, with D possibly being TRBD1 (7 bases). Germline V gene data show CDR1 as KGHSH and CDR2 as LQKENI. Between the trimmed V and J ends, which lost 5 bases and 3 bases, there was a span of 10 bases. This CDR3 spans 14 amino acids. The CDR3 protein is CASSGGGYTGELFF. In DNA, the CDR3 is TGTGCCAGCTCAGGAGGGGGCTACACCGGGGAGCTGTTTTTT.

V and J are TRBV5-4 and TRBJ1-4; D uncertain. The CDR3 is made up of 15 amino acids. Germline-derived CDR1 and CDR2 are SGHNT and YYREEE (reference sequence). V gave up 4 bases and J gave up 8 bases, with 18 bases separating them. The CDR3 reads CASSLGGVTEEKLFF. The DNA of the CDR3 is TGTGCCAGCAGCCTTGGCGGGGTGACGGAAGAAAAACTGTTTTTT.

The J gene is TRBJ1-5, the V gene TRBV27, with TRBD1 identical over 8 bases. Germline values: CDR1 MNHEY, CDR2 SMNVEV (reference sequence). This CDR3 comprises 17 residues. J lost 2 bases, V lost 5 bases, and 11 bases had no gene match. The chain's CDR3 is CASSLRNSTGGNQPQHF. CDR3 sequence (DNA): TGTGCCAGCAGTCTCCGCAACTCGACAGGGGGCAATCAGCCCCAGCATTTT.

The table lists this clone with a few counts. V usage is TRBV5-1 and J usage is TRBJ2-1; 9 nucleotides align to TRBD2. The CDR3 has 17 residues. Germline-derived CDR1 and CDR2 are SGHRS and YFSETQ. V lost 0 bases to trimming and J lost 6 bases; unmatched junction nucleotides: 10. CDR3 DNA: TGCGCCAGCAGCTTGGTTCTAGCGGGATACCAATTCAATGAGCAGTTCTTC. Translated: CASSLVLAGYQFNEQFF.

The rearrangement uses TRBV5-4 and TRBJ2-2, with 7 bases that match TRBD1. Germline CDR1 and CDR2: SGHNT and YYREEE (reference sequence). The V and J ends lost 0 bases and 1 base, in that order; junction bases with no gene match: 6. The CDR3 has 17 residues. The CDR3: CASSLGRGYLNTGELFF. CDR3 DNA sequence: TGTGCCAGCAGCTTGGGCAGGGGGTACCTGAACACCGGGGAGCTGTTTTTT.

In its sample, this clone was seen a few times. The rearrangement links TRBV7-6 to TRBJ2-3; 7 bases match TRBD1. This CDR3 region has 16 residues. The V segment lost 0 bases and the J segment 2 bases; nucleotides outside the gene matches: 5. The germline CDR1 and CDR2 sequences are SGHVS and FNYEAQ. CDR3 bases: TGTGCCAGCAGCTTAGCGCCCACAGGGGACACAGATACGCAGTATTTT. Its protein is CASSLAPTGDTDTQYF.

This clone was detected a few times. The genes are TRBV30 and TRBJ1-2; D perhaps matches TRBD1 (5 bases). CDR3 length: 14 residues. V lost 2 bases and J 3 bases, leaving 13 bases between the germline ends. Germline CDR1 reads GTSNPN; CDR2 reads SVGIG (reference sequence). The CDR3 loop reads CAWSLIRGDYGYTF. CDR3 nucleotide sequence: TGTGCCTGGAGTCTTATCCGGGGGGACTATGGCTACACCTTC.

J is TRBJ1-5 and V is TRBV4-1; D perhaps matches TRBD1 (6 bases). The CDR3 has 15 amino acids. V lost 3 bases, J lost 0 bases, and 9 bases lay in between. The V gene's germline CDR1 is MGHRA and CDR2 YSYEKL. In DNA form, the CDR3 reads TGCGCCAGCAGCCACATGGACAGTAGCAATCAGCCCCAGCATTTT. Translation: CASSHMDSSNQPQHF.

In this sample, this clone turned up once. The genes are TRBV7-2 and TRBJ1-1; a weak D match, TRBD1 (5 bases). Trimming took off 5 bases at V and 1 base at J, with 11 bases between the two ends. Germline V gives CDR1 SGHTA, CDR2 FQGNSA. This CDR3 region has 14 residues. Written as DNA, the CDR3 is TGTGCCAGCAGCCTGCACAGGTCGAACACTGAAGCTTTCTTT. Amino acids: CASSLHRSNTEAFF.

The chain has TRBV27 and TRBJ2-2, with 11 bases aligning to TRBD1. This CDR3 is built from 17 residues. The germline gives CDR1 MNHEY, CDR2 SMNVEV (reference sequence). J was trimmed by 1 base and V by 6 bases; bases with no gene match: 7. The CDR3 reads CASSEPGTGGNTGELFF. The CDR3 DNA reads TGTGCCAGCAGCGAACCCGGGACAGGGGGGAACACCGGGGAGCTGTTTTTT.

A few counts support this clone. This rearrangement joins TRBV7-8 to TRBJ2-5; possible D gene TRBD2, 6 bases. CDR1 SGHVS and CDR2 FQNEAQ come from the germline V gene. The CDR3 spans 12 residues. The V end lost 5 bases, the J end lost 7 bases, and 11 bases lay between the germline ends. The DNA of the CDR3 is TGTGCCAGCAGCCCTGGGGAGGTGACCCAGTACTTC. Residues: CASSPGEVTQYF.

This clone was seen only once. V is TRBV27 and J is TRBJ2-1; D gene ambiguous. The CDR3 consists of 13 residues. V gave up 5 bases and J gave up 4 bases, with 9 bases separating them. Germline V CDR1 and CDR2: MNHEY, SMNVEV (reference sequence). DNA of the CDR3: TGTGCCAGCAGTACCAACAGTTACAATGAGCAGTTCTTC. Its protein is CASSTNSYNEQFF.

CDR3 nucleotides: TGCGCCAGCAGTGGGACTAGCCGACTACATGGACGGCAGTTCTTC. As protein: CASSGTSRLHGRQFF. The V and J genes are TRBV10-2 and TRBJ2-1; 8 positions match TRBD2. Germline lookup yields CDR1 WSHSY and CDR2 SAAADI. Unmatched junction bases numbered 14, after V lost 4 bases and J lost 12 bases. This CDR3 is built from 15 residues.

This sequence joins TRBV7-9 and TRBJ2-6, with TRBD1 as a possible D gene (5 bases). The V end lost 3 bases, the J end lost 1 base, and 19 bases lay between the germline ends. The CDR3 sequence is 19 residues long. Germline-derived CDR1 and CDR2 are SEHNR and FQNEAQ (reference sequence). Written as DNA, the CDR3 is TGTGCCAGCAGCTTTTCTAGGGCAGGGTCATTTTCTGGGGCCAACGTCCTGACTTTC. Amino acids: CASSFSRAGSFSGANVLTF.

The chain couples TRBV30 to TRBJ1-1, with a weak D call TRBD1 (5 bases). Germline CDR1 and CDR2: GTSNPN and SVGIG (reference sequence). This CDR3 spans 12 amino acids. Deletions cut 2 bases from V and 5 bases from J, with 9 bases between. CDR3 sequence (DNA): TGTGCCTGGAGTACAGGAGTGACTGAAGCTTTCTTT. As protein: CAWSTGVTEAFF.

The chain joins TRBV6-5 to TRBJ1-1; 7 bases fit TRBD1. The CDR3 has 15 amino acids. V lost 7 bases to trimming and J lost 1 base; unmatched junction nucleotides: 9. Germline V CDR1 and CDR2: MNHEY, SVGAGI. The CDR3 region is CASILPPGGNTEAFF. The CDR3 DNA follows: TGTGCCAGCATCCTTCCCCCAGGGGGGAACACTGAAGCTTTCTTT.

The rearrangement links TRBV5-6 to TRBJ1-4; D call uncertain. The CDR3 totals 14 residues. The germline V gene has CDR1 SGHDT and CDR2 YYEEEE. Trimming shortened V by 2 bases and J by 4 bases, and 9 bases separated the two germline ends. The CDR3 sequence: CASSFRAFNEKLFF. CDR3 in DNA: TGTGCCAGCAGCTTCCGAGCTTTTAATGAAAAACTGTTTTTT.